These T cell receptor beta chains were read from a single sample in a study of CD8+ T cells in alopecia areata. Data came from immunoSEQ multiplex PCR; TCRdb stores just in-frame clones and leaves some out. The sample shows approximately 110,000 clones, roughly 55% of them seen only once. The specimen was CD8+ T cells sorted from blood, collected at week 24, from a patient treated with tofacitinib. These TCRs come from a human donor with alopecia areata. CDR3s include the opening cysteine and the closing phenylalanine or tryptophan. The order of the fields is CDR3 length, clone size, V gene, J gene, D gene, CDR3 DNA, CDR3 protein. A D gene is named only where the DNA matches it firmly. Clone size appears in some rows only: once, few, many, or a class for an expanded clone.

13,once,TRBV6-5,TRBJ1-5,-,TGTGCCAGCAGCCCGGACACCGATCAGCCCCAGCATTTT,CASSPDTDQPQHF
15,few,TRBV9,TRBJ2-1,-,TGTGCCAGCAGCGTAGGCGGAAGGGGGTACAATGAGCAGTTCTTC,CASSVGGRGYNEQFF
15,-,TRBV7-9,TRBJ1-2,TRBD1,TGTGCCAGCATCCAAAGCCCGCAGGGGGCGGGCGGCTACACCTTC,CASIQSPQGAGGYTF
14,once,TRBV2,TRBJ2-5,TRBD1,TGTGCCAGCAGCCTCACAGGGGGCGGCGAGACCCAGTACTTC,CASSLTGGGETQYF
15,-,TRBV29-1,TRBJ1-2,TRBD1,TGCAGCGTTGAAGGGGACAGGGGCGGTATCTATGGCTACACCTTC,CSVEGDRGGIYGYTF
18,-,TRBV7-8,TRBJ2-3,-,TGTGCCAGCACCCTCTTCCCGTCAGGGCCATCACTACAGGATACGCAGTATTTT,CASTLFPSGPSLQDTQYF
15,-,TRBV29-1,TRBJ2-7,TRBD1,TGCAGCGTTATTTCACCCAGGACAGGGGGGAACGAGCAGTACTTC,CSVISPRTGGNEQYF
13,-,TRBV13,TRBJ1-1,TRBD1,TGTGCCAGCAGCCCGGGACAGGGGCTTGAAGCTTTCTTT,CASSPGQGLEAFF
15,-,TRBV11-1,TRBJ1-1,-,TGTGCCAGCAGTCCTAACCCGGCACTGAACACTGAAGCTTTCTTT,CASSPNPALNTEAFF
16,-,TRBV2,TRBJ2-5,-,TGTGCCAGCTTTGACTCCCCGGTACAGGGCCAAGAGACCCAGTACTTC,CASFDSPVQGQETQYF
12,few,TRBV2,TRBJ2-7,TRBD1,TGTGCCAGCAGTGGGGACAGCTACGAGCAGTACTTC,CASSGDSYEQYF
13,-,TRBV4-1,TRBJ2-1,-,TGCGCCAGCAGCCCACAGGTCCGGGAACCCCTGTTCTTC,CASSPQVREPLFF
14,-,TRBV6-1,TRBJ1-1,-,TGTGCCAGCAGTACCCGGACGGTGAACACTGAAGCTTTCTTT,CASSTRTVNTEAFF
15,-,TRBV7-3,TRBJ1-1,-,TGTGCCAGCAGCTTATCGAACGGACCGAACACTGAAGCTTTCTTT,CASSLSNGPNTEAFF
15,few,TRBV5-1,TRBJ1-1,-,TGCGCCAGCAGCTTGGCCAGGCAGATGAACACTGAAGCTTTCTTT,CASSLARQMNTEAFF
13,-,TRBV19,TRBJ2-1,-,TGTGCCAGTTCCCGCGGGGTTTCACGTGAGCAGTTCTTC,CASSRGVSREQFF
12,once,TRBV5-4,TRBJ2-7,-,TGTGCCAGCAGCTTTGAGGGACTCGAGCAGTACTTC,CASSFEGLEQYF
14,few,TRBV30,TRBJ2-3,-,TGTGCCTGGAGTGAGGGGTCGGGCACAGATACGCAGTATTTT,CAWSEGSGTDTQYF
14,-,TRBV29-1,TRBJ2-7,-,TGCAGCGTTGAAGATCCCCGGGGTGGGTACGAGCAGTACTTC,CSVEDPRGGYEQYF
14,-,TRBV27,TRBJ1-1,TRBD1,TGTGCCAGCAGTTTGGGACAGGGGAGGACTGAAGCTTTCTTT,CASSLGQGRTEAFF
13,-,TRBV7-9,TRBJ2-7,-,TGTGCCAGCAGCCACGGGCCTACCTACGAGCAGTACTTC,CASSHGPTYEQYF
15,-,TRBV5-6,TRBJ1-2,TRBD1,TGTGCCAGCAGCTTGGTAGGGGACAGGGAGGATGGCTACACCTTC,CASSLVGDREDGYTF
13,few,TRBV13,TRBJ1-1,-,TGTGCCAGCAGAGGCCCCCGGAACACTGAAGCTTTCTTT,CASRGPRNTEAFF
14,-,TRBV13,TRBJ2-3,TRBD2,TGTGCCAGCAGCTCCTGGACTAGTAGAGATACGCAGTATTTT,CASSSWTSRDTQYF
13,few,TRBV7-9,TRBJ2-7,-,TGTGCCAGCAGCGGTTCTGGGGGTTACGAGCAGTACTTC,CASSGSGGYEQYF
14,-,TRBV30,TRBJ2-7,-,TGTGCCTGGGCACCTTGGCAGGGCCTCAAGGAGCAGTACTTC,CAWAPWQGLKEQYF
16,few,TRBV6-6,TRBJ2-3,-,TGTGCCAGCAGTTATCCCCTTCAGGGAATGGAAGATACGCAGTATTTT,CASSYPLQGMEDTQYF
13,few,TRBV29-1,TRBJ1-1,-,TGCAGCGTTGGCCCAGGGAGGGGTACTGAAGCTTTCTTT,CSVGPGRGTEAFF
14,-,TRBV27,TRBJ2-3,-,TGTGCCAGCAGTCCCCTCCAAAGCACAGATACGCAGTATTTT,CASSPLQSTDTQYF
12,-,TRBV5-5,TRBJ2-1,-,TGTGCCAGCAGCTTGGCCTCAAATGAGCAGTTCTTC,CASSLASNEQFF
15,-,TRBV7-9,TRBJ1-1,-,TGTGCCAGCAGCACTAGTAGCCCAGGGGACGCTGAAGCTTTCTTT,CASSTSSPGDAEAFF
14,-,TRBV13,TRBJ1-5,-,TGTGCCAGCAGCTTAGGGGGAAGCAATCAGCCCCAGCATTTT,CASSLGGSNQPQHF
17,-,TRBV4-1,TRBJ2-2,-,TGCGCCAGCAGCCAAGACCTGGCAGGGGAGAACACCGGGGAGCTGTTTTTT,CASSQDLAGENTGELFF
14,-,TRBV6-5,TRBJ2-3,-,TGTGCCAGCAGTCCAGGGGGGGGGACAGATACGCAGTATTTT,CASSPGGGTDTQYF
15,-,TRBV29-1,TRBJ1-3,-,TGCAGCGTCGTCTTTCTGGATCTCTCTGGAAACACCATATATTTT,CSVVFLDLSGNTIYF
14,-,TRBV29-1,TRBJ1-2,-,TGCAGCGTATTGGAGGGGGGGTGGCCCTATGGCTACACCTTC,CSVLEGGWPYGYTF
14,few,TRBV23-1,TRBJ1-5,-,TGCGCCAGCAGCCATCCTCCACGGGGTCAGCCCCAGCATTTT,CASSHPPRGQPQHF
14,-,TRBV7-9,TRBJ2-7,-,TGTGCCAGCAGCCAACCGGGACAACCTTACGAGCAGTACTTC,CASSQPGQPYEQYF
12,-,TRBV12-5,TRBJ2-1,-,TGTGCTAGTGGCTGGGCTGGGAATGAGCAGTTCTTC,CASGWAGNEQFF
12,-,TRBV2,TRBJ1-1,-,TGTGCCAGCAGATACGGGAACACTGAAGCTTTCTTT,CASRYGNTEAFF
15,few,TRBV30,TRBJ2-2,-,TGTGCCTGGACCGTTGTAGCTCCGACAACCGGGGAGCTGTTTTTT,CAWTVVAPTTGELFF
11,-,TRBV29-1,TRBJ1-1,-,TGCAGCGTTGAGGAGGATTATGAAGCTTTCTTT,CSVEEDYEAFF
15,-,TRBV4-3,TRBJ1-1,-,TGCGCCAGCAGCCAAGGGCAGGGCCTCAGGACTGAAGCTTTCTTT,CASSQGQGLRTEAFF
15,-,TRBV4-3,TRBJ1-2,-,TGCGCCAGCAGCCAAGTCTGGGCAGAGGGTCGTGGCTACACCTTC,CASSQVWAEGRGYTF
12,few,TRBV10-3,TRBJ1-1,-,TGTGCCAGCAGGGAGATGAACACTGAAGCTTTCTTT,CASREMNTEAFF
14,few,TRBV11-2,TRBJ1-1,-,TGTGCCAGCAGCTTAGAGTCATTTGGGACTGAAGCTTTCTTT,CASSLESFGTEAFF
12,few,TRBV7-9,TRBJ2-7,-,TGTGCCAGCAGATTGGGGTCCCACGAGCAGTACTTC,CASRLGSHEQYF
15,-,TRBV7-9,TRBJ1-2,-,TGTGCCAGCAGCTTAGTAGGTGGCAGGGACATCGGCTACACCTTC,CASSLVGGRDIGYTF
15,once,TRBV2,TRBJ2-7,-,TGTGCCAGCAGTGACCCGTTAGACAGGATTGACGAGCAGTACTTC,CASSDPLDRIDEQYF
13,-,TRBV29-1,TRBJ2-3,TRBD2,TGCAGCGTCCTTAGCGGGGCCACAGATACGCAGTATTTT,CSVLSGATDTQYF
10,-,TRBV27,TRBJ2-3,-,TGTGCCACCTGGGCAGATACGCAGTATTTT,CATWADTQYF
12,-,TRBV29-1,TRBJ2-7,-,TGCAGCGTTGGCGTCTGGGTGGGAGAGCAGTACTTC,CSVGVWVGEQYF